The entry below gives a single TCR beta chain sequence along with its context. Its specificity is not known. The data derive from a study of cytomegalovirus exposure and HLA in healthy donors. At the level of the study: Later, an analysis reported that the approximately 120 validation repertoires had used the same platform as the approximately 680 first-cohort repertoires. Study observations and caveats: There were some public TCRs occurring in many donors, but most TCR sequences were rare.

The protocol was immunoSEQ multiplex PCR, while the TCRdb copy is restricted to in-frame clones and leaves out a portion. The data contain 250,000 to 350,000 clones, around 89% of them singletons. There are 14 residues in the CDR3. Looked up from germline, CDR1 is SGHVS and CDR2 is FQNEAQ. V was trimmed by 2 bases and J by 4 bases, leaving 11 bases between them. The receptor was derived from a woman aged 18-30 years in good health and CMV-seronegative. The sample consisted of PBMCs. The gene calls are TRBV7-8 and TRBJ1-1; D remains unclear. CDR3 nucleotides: TGTGCCAGCAGCTTATTCACCGGTGGCACTGAAGCTTTCTTT. Protein sequence: CASSLFTGGTEAFF. The whole variable domain, filled in from reference TRBV7-8 and TRBJ1-1, reads GAGVSQSPRYKVAKRGQDVALRCDPISGHVSLFWYQQALGQGPEFLTYFQNEAQLDKSGLPSDRFFAERPEGSVSTLKIQRTQQEDSAVYLCASSLFTGGTEAFFGQGTRLTVV.